The rows below give T cell receptor beta chains drawn from one sample of a study of cytomegalovirus exposure and HLA in healthy donors. Sequencing used immunoSEQ multiplex PCR; TCRdb keeps in-frame clones, though not all of them. The sample lists roughly 100,000 clones; 79% were seen once. The specimen was PBMCs. These TCRs come from a male donor in good health and CMV-seropositive. Each CDR3 is given with its conserved first and last residue. Each record gives: D gene, V gene, clone size, J gene, CDR3 protein, CDR3 DNA. A D gene is named only where the DNA matches it firmly. Size tells how often a clone was seen (once, few, many) or the class of an expanded clone, and some rows leave it out.

TRBD1	TRBV27	-	TRBJ1-6	CASSLRDSYNSPLHF	TGTGCCAGCAGTTTGAGGGACAGCTATAATTCACCCCTCCACTTT
-	TRBV6-5	-	TRBJ2-7	CASSLPGYEQYF	TGTGCCAGCAGCCTACCAGGGTACGAGCAGTACTTC
-	TRBV19	-	TRBJ1-6	CASSPREGSYNSPLHF	TGTGCCAGTAGTCCCCGGGAAGGTAGCTATAATTCACCCCTCCACTTT
TRBD1	TRBV30	-	TRBJ1-4	CAWSIVLDRGNEKLFF	TGTGCCTGGAGTATCGTCTTGGACAGGGGAAATGAAAAACTGTTTTTT
TRBD1	TRBV5-4	few	TRBJ2-7	CASSLGRTGDHRAEQYF	TGTGCCAGCAGCTTGGGCAGGACAGGGGATCACAGGGCCGAGCAGTACTTC
-	TRBV6-5	-	TRBJ1-1	CASIADRGAFF	TGTGCCAGCATCGCCGACAGAGGAGCTTTCTTT
-	TRBV7-2	-	TRBJ2-2	CASSFGQSNTGELFF	TGTGCCAGCAGCTTTGGACAGTCGAACACCGGGGAGCTGTTTTTT
TRBD2	TRBV4-1	once	TRBJ2-2	CASSRGGTSGGNTGELFF	TGCGCCAGCAGTCGAGGCGGGACTAGCGGGGGGAACACCGGGGAGCTGTTTTTT
-	TRBV30	few	TRBJ1-5	CAWSPPGGNQPQHF	TGTGCCTGGAGCCCCCCCGGGGGCAATCAGCCCCAGCATTTT
TRBD2	TRBV30	-	TRBJ2-1	CAWSARLAGGSSYNEQFF	TGTGCCTGGAGTGCCCGACTAGCGGGGGGCAGCTCCTACAATGAGCAGTTCTTC
TRBD1	TRBV6-5	-	TRBJ1-2	CASRRTGNYGYTF	TGTGCCAGCAGACGGACAGGGAACTATGGCTACACCTTC
TRBD2	TRBV2	once	TRBJ2-5	CASSGSGGVQETQYF	TGTGCCAGCAGTGGAAGCGGGGGGGTACAAGAGACCCAGTACTTC
-	TRBV5-1	-	TRBJ1-2	CASSLDGEYGYTF	TGCGCCAGCAGTTTAGACGGGGAGTATGGCTACACCTTC
TRBD1	TRBV30	-	TRBJ1-1	CAWRGQRTEAFF	TGTGCCTGGAGGGGACAGAGGACTGAAGCTTTCTTT
-	TRBV6-5	once	TRBJ2-2	CASSLGLQGNTGELFF	TGTGCCAGCAGTTTGGGGTTGCAGGGGAACACCGGGGAGCTGTTTTTT
TRBD1	TRBV5-1	-	TRBJ2-1	CASSYTGTGNNEQFF	TGCGCCAGCAGCTACACCGGGACAGGGAATAATGAGCAGTTCTTC
TRBD1	TRBV4-1	medium-sized	TRBJ2-3	CASTTGADTDTQYF	TGCGCCAGTACAACAGGGGCGGACACAGATACGCAGTATTTT
TRBD1	TRBV27	-	TRBJ1-6	CASSPGQGANSPLHF	TGTGCCAGCAGTCCAGGACAGGGGGCAAATTCACCCCTCCACTTT
-	TRBV12-5	-	TRBJ2-7	CASGLGGYEQYF	TGTGCTAGTGGTTTGGGCGGTTACGAGCAGTACTTC
-	TRBV2	-	TRBJ1-5	CASTEGRQPQHF	TGTGCCAGCACGGAAGGCAGGCAGCCCCAGCATTTT
TRBD2	TRBV29-1	few	TRBJ2-1	CSVGGTSGGTREQFF	TGCAGCGTAGGAGGGACTAGCGGGGGGACACGGGAGCAGTTCTTC
-	TRBV7-2	-	TRBJ1-2	CASSTANYGYTF	TGTGCCAGCAGCACTGCTAACTATGGCTACACCTTC
TRBD1	TRBV5-8	-	TRBJ2-7	CASSRDRIPLGQYF	TGTGCCAGCAGCCGGGACAGGATCCCCCTCGGGCAGTACTTC
TRBD1	TRBV25-1	-	TRBJ1-4	CASGQAPNEKLFF	TGTGCCAGCGGACAGGCCCCTAATGAAAAACTGTTTTTT
TRBD1	TRBV2	-	TRBJ2-5	CASSADRGQETQYF	TGTGCCAGCAGCGCCGACAGGGGACAAGAGACCCAGTACTTC
TRBD1	TRBV9	-	TRBJ2-2	CASSVSSGTGRTDTGELFF	TGTGCCAGCAGTGTATCTTCCGGGACAGGGCGTACAGACACCGGGGAGCTGTTTTTT
TRBD2	TRBV7-6	-	TRBJ2-5	CASSSGPRGGGETQYF	TGTGCCAGCAGCTCCGGACCCCGCGGGGGAGGAGAGACCCAGTACTTC
TRBD1	TRBV7-9	-	TRBJ2-7	CASSSTYKGARDEQYF	TGTGCCAGCAGTTCTACCTACAAGGGGGCGCGGGACGAGCAGTACTTC
TRBD2	TRBV14	-	TRBJ2-6	CASSQAGLAGRRSGANVLTF	TGTGCCAGCAGCCAAGCGGGACTAGCGGGACGTCGCTCTGGGGCCAACGTCCTGACTTTC
TRBD1	TRBV19	-	TRBJ1-1	CASTPGQGDTEAFF	TGTGCCAGTACCCCAGGACAGGGGGACACTGAAGCTTTCTTT
TRBD1	TRBV5-1	-	TRBJ1-1	CASSLITGGMNTEAFF	TGCGCCAGCAGCCTGATAACAGGGGGAATGAACACTGAAGCTTTCTTT
TRBD1	TRBV6-6	few	TRBJ2-7	CASSMGTADEQYF	TGTGCCAGCAGCATGGGGACAGCGGACGAGCAGTACTTC
-	TRBV5-4	-	TRBJ1-4	CASSYMGSGWGEKLFF	TGTGCCAGCAGCTATATGGGGTCAGGGTGGGGTGAAAAACTGTTTTTT
-	TRBV7-2	-	TRBJ1-5	CASSLSNSRGFYSNQPQHF	TGTGCCAGCAGCTTATCAAACAGCCGGGGATTTTATAGCAATCAGCCCCAGCATTTT
TRBD1	TRBV30	-	TRBJ2-7	CAWSQGAGSYEQYF	TGTGCCTGGAGTCAGGGGGCCGGTTCCTACGAGCAGTACTTC
-	TRBV7-2	-	TRBJ1-5	CASSLYGRSNQPQHF	TGTGCCAGCAGCTTATACGGGAGGAGCAATCAGCCCCAGCATTTT
TRBD1	TRBV4-1	-	TRBJ1-6	CASSQDGGTGTSPLHF	TGCGCCAGCAGCCAAGACGGCGGGACAGGGACTTCACCCCTCCACTTT
-	TRBV9	-	TRBJ1-1	CASSLPQGLNTEAFF	TGTGCCAGCAGCCTCCCGCAGGGTTTGAACACTGAAGCTTTCTTT
-	TRBV30	few	TRBJ1-4	CAWNGEKLFF	TGTGCCTGGAACGGTGAAAAACTGTTTTTT
-	TRBV5-6	-	TRBJ2-5	CASSLGQYQETQYF	TGTGCCAGCAGCTTGGGACAGTACCAAGAGACCCAGTACTTC
-	TRBV5-6	-	TRBJ2-3	CASSYGQGTDTQYF	TGTGCCAGCAGCTACGGGCAGGGGACAGATACGCAGTATTTT
TRBD1	TRBV25-1	once	TRBJ1-2	CASSGGTAYGYTF	TGTGCCAGCAGTGGCGGGACAGCTTATGGCTACACCTTC
-	TRBV9	-	TRBJ1-1	CASSHDLTSRTEAFF	TGTGCCAGCAGCCATGACTTGACCTCTCGCACTGAAGCTTTCTTT
-	TRBV11-2	-	TRBJ2-7	CASSLGGAGYEQYF	TGTGCCAGCAGCTTAGGTGGGGCAGGTTACGAGCAGTACTTC
-	TRBV18	-	TRBJ1-1	CASSPRWQMNTEAFF	TGTGCCAGCTCACCGAGGTGGCAGATGAACACTGAAGCTTTCTTT
-	TRBV7-6	-	TRBJ1-1	CASSLESNTEAFF	TGTGCCAGCAGCTTAGAATCTAACACTGAAGCTTTCTTT
-	TRBV7-2	-	TRBJ2-5	CASSLPRKETQYF	TGTGCCAGCAGCTTGCCCAGAAAAGAGACCCAGTACTTC
-	TRBV7-2	-	TRBJ1-1	CASSLQPRGNTEAFF	TGTGCCAGCAGCCTCCAACCTAGGGGGAACACTGAAGCTTTCTTT
-	TRBV29-1	-	TRBJ2-5	CSVETGGQETQYF	TGCAGCGTTGAGACAGGCGGTCAAGAGACCCAGTACTTC
-	TRBV19	once	TRBJ2-7	CASSPGTGRSGGNYEQYF	TGTGCCAGTAGTCCCGGGACAGGGCGAAGCGGGGGAAACTACGAGCAGTACTTC
TRBD1	TRBV4-1	once	TRBJ2-1	CASTGGTGHYNEQFF	TGCGCCAGCACCGGAGGGACAGGGCATTACAATGAGCAGTTCTTC
-	TRBV6-5	-	TRBJ1-2	CASSRQNYGYTF	TGTGCCAGCAGTAGACAGAACTATGGCTACACCTTC
-	TRBV25-1	-	TRBJ2-7	CASSVHSYEQYF	TGTGCCAGCAGTGTCCACTCCTACGAGCAGTACTTC
TRBD1	TRBV6-5	-	TRBJ1-2	CASSSIQGYNYGYTF	TGTGCCAGCAGTTCAATACAGGGGTATAACTATGGCTACACCTTC
-	TRBV9	-	TRBJ1-3	CASARVRSGNTIYF	TGTGCCAGCGCACGGGTCCGCTCTGGAAACACCATATATTTT
TRBD2	TRBV5-1	-	TRBJ2-1	CASSLFPGGRPSSYNEQFF	TGCGCCAGCAGCTTGTTCCCGGGGGGACGTCCCAGCTCCTACAATGAGCAGTTCTTC